Given below is one TCR beta chain in context. The antigen is not known. These data originate in a study of blood T cells in healthy people across ages. Study results and caveats: Bulk PBMC profiling left naive and antigen-experienced comparisons inconclusive.

The CDR3 has 15 residues. The V and J ends lost 6 bases and 7 bases, in that order; junction bases with no gene match: 10. Staff drew around 10 milliliters of peripheral blood from each donor. Together with a sample-barcoded 5' primer, a J-beta primer mix was included in a second PCR lasting about 6 to 12 cycles. Each TCR beta cDNA got a 12-nucleotide random molecular identifier. TCRdb fed the 5' RACE reads into MiXCR, producing one record per CDR3 protein. Counted here are approximately 1.5 million distinct CDR3 sequences, roughly 43% occurring once; the ten biggest clones make up about 3.8%. The receptor was isolated from a woman in her late teens or twenties in good health. Material for sequencing was blood. This sequence joins TRBV12-3 or TRBV12-4 and TRBJ2-4; 9 bases map to TRBD2. CDR3 DNA sequence: TGTGCCAGCAGCGGGATCCCGGCGGGAGGGAACATTCAGTACTTC. It specifies CASSGIPAGGNIQYF.